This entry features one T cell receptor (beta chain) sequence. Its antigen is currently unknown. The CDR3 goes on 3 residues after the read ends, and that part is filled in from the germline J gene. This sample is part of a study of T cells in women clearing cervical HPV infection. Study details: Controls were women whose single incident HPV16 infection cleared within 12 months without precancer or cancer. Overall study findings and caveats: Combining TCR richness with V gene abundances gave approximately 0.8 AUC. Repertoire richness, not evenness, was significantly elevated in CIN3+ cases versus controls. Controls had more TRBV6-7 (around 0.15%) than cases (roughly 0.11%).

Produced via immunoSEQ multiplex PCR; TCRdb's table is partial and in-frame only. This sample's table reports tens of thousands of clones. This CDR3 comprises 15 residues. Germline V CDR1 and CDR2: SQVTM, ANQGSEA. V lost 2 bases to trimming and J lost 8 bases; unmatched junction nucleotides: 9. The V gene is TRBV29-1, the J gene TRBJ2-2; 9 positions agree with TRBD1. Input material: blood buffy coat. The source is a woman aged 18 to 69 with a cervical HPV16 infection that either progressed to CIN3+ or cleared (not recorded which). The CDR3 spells CSVEPTGGAGGELFF. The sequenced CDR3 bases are TGCAGCGTTGAACCTACAGGGGGCGCCGGGGGGGAG.